The sample holds a few counts of the clone carrying this T cell receptor beta chain. The antigen is undetermined. This entry belongs to a study of identical twins. Points from the study as a whole: Cord blood beta clonotypes that were abundant carried fewer insertions, and memory repertoires showed no such trend.

Germline V gene data show CDR1 as KGHDR and CDR2 as SFDVKD. The CDR3 has 14 amino acids. The V gene lost 6 bases and the J gene lost 6 bases, with 13 bases spanning the gap. TCRdb recomputed calls from the 5' RACE reads with MiXCR, one row per CDR3 protein. The sample contains 550,000 to 700,000 distinct CDR3 sequences, 9.5% to 10% of which appear only once. These same data were also listed under a study on yellow fever vaccine responses in identical twins. From that study: In identical twins, vaccine T cell responses appeared partly shared and partly individual.

The chain combines TRBV24-1 with TRBJ2-2; TRBD1 might be the D (6 bases). This sequence was found in a woman aged 18-29 years in good health. Material for sequencing was PBMCs. CDR3 DNA: TGTGCCACCAGTCAGGGGACGCGAGCCGGGGAGCTGTTTTTT. This sequence encodes CATSQGTRAGELFF.